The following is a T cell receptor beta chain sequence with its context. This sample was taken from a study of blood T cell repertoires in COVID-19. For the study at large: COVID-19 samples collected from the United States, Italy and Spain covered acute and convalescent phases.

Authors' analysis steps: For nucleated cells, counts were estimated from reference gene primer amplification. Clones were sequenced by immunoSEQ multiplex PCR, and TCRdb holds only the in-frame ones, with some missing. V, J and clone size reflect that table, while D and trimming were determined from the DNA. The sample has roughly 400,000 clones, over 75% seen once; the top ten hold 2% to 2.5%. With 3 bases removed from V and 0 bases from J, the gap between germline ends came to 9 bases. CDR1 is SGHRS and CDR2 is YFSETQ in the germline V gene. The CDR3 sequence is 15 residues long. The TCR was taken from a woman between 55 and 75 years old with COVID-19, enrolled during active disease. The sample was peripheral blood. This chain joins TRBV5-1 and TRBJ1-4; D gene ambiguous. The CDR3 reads CASSWRAATNEKLFF. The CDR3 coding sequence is TGCGCCAGCAGCTGGCGGGCCGCAACTAATGAAAAACTGTTTTTT.